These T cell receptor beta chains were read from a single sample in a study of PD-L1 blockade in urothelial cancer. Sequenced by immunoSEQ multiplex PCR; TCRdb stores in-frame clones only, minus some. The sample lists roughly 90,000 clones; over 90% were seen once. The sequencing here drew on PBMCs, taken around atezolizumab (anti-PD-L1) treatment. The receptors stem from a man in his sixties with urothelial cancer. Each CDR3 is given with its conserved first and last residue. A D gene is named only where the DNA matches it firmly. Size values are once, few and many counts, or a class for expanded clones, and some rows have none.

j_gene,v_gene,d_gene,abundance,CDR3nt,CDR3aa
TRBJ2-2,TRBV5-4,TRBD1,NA,TGTGCCAGCAGGAGAACAGGGGGCAGGACCGGGGAGCTGTTTTTT,CASRRTGGRTGELFF
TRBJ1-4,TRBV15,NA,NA,TGTGCCACCAGCAGAGGTGTGGGGAGCCAATATGAAAAACTGTTTTTT,CATSRGVGSQYEKLFF
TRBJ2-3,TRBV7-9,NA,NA,TGTGCCAGCAGCTTAACGGCTAGCGACACAGATACGCAGTATTTT,CASSLTASDTDTQYF
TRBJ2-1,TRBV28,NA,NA,TGTGCCAGCAGTTTAGGCGGGACAGCCGAGCAGTTCTTC,CASSLGGTAEQFF
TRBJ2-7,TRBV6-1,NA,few,TGTGCCAGCAGTGAAGCCAGTTACGAGCAGTACTTC,CASSEASYEQYF
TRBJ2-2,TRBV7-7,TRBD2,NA,TGTGCCAGCAGCGTGGGGGGGATGAACACCGGGGAGCTGTTTTTT,CASSVGGMNTGELFF
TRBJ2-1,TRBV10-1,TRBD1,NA,TGCGCCAGCAGCGGGTCTTTGGCGGGATCTACTCCCTCCCAGGGGGCGAATGAGCAGTTCTTC,CASSGSLAGSTPSQGANEQFF
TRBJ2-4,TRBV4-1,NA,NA,TGCGCCAGCAGCCAAGGAGGTCTGGCGGCGGCCAAAAACATTCAGTACTTC,CASSQGGLAAAKNIQYF
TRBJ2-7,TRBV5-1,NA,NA,TGCGCCAGCAGCCCGGAAGGGCGGGGGCATCTCGAGCAGTACTTC,CASSPEGRGHLEQYF
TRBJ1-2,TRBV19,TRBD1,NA,TGTGCCAGTAGTACCACACAGGGGAACAGAAACTATGGCTACACCTTC,CASSTTQGNRNYGYTF
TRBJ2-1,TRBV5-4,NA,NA,TGTGCCAGCACCCCTAACCCTTCGGGGGTCGACAATGAGCAGTTCTTC,CASTPNPSGVDNEQFF
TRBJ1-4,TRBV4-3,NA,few,TGCGCCAGCAGCTCTCCACAGGGCGAGGATGAAAAACTGTTTTTT,CASSSPQGEDEKLFF
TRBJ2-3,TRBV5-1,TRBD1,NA,TGCGCCAGTTCACCGGGACAGAACACAGATACGCAGTATTTT,CASSPGQNTDTQYF
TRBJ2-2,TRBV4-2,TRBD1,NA,TGTGCCAGCAGCCAAGAGGGGACAGTTACCGGGGAGCTGTTTTTT,CASSQEGTVTGELFF
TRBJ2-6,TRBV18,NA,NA,TGTGCCAGCTCGCCGGACTACTCTGGGGCCAACGTCCTGACTTTC,CASSPDYSGANVLTF
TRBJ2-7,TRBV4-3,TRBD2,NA,TGCGCCAGCAGCCAAGAGAAGACGCGGGGGGGCCCCTACGAGCAGTACTTC,CASSQEKTRGGPYEQYF
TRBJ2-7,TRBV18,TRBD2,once,TGTGCCAGCTCACCCACTAGCGGGCCCTACGAGCAGTACTTC,CASSPTSGPYEQYF
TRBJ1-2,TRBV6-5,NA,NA,TGTGCCAGCAGTTACTCAGGATGGACACAAAACTATGGCTACACCTTC,CASSYSGWTQNYGYTF
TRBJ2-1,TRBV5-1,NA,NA,TGCGCCAGCAGTCTGACTGCAGCGGGTAATGAGCAGTTCTTC,CASSLTAAGNEQFF
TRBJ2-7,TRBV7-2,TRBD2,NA,TGTGCCAGCAGCTTAGCGACTAGCGGGAGTTACGAGCAGTACTTC,CASSLATSGSYEQYF
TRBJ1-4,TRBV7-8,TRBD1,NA,TGTGCCAGCAGCTTAGCGCTGGGGACAGAGAATGAAAAACTGTTTTTT,CASSLALGTENEKLFF
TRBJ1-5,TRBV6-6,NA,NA,TGTGCCAGCAGTTCGATAGGCAATCAGCCCCAGCATTTT,CASSSIGNQPQHF
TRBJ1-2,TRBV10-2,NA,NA,TGCGCCAGCAGTGATGCCGGCTATGGCTACACCTTC,CASSDAGYGYTF
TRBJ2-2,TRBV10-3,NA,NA,TGTGCCATCAGTGACGAATTCGGGACCGGGGAGCTGTTTTTT,CAISDEFGTGELFF
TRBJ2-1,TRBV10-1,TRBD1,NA,TGCGCCAGCAGTGAGGCCGGGACAGGGTGGTTCTTC,CASSEAGTGWFF
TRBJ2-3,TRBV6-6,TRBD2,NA,TGTGCCAGCAGTTACGAGCGGGAAAGCACAGATACGCAGTATTTT,CASSYERESTDTQYF
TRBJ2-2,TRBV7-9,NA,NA,TGTGCCAGCAGCTTTGAGGGAGCGAACACCGGGGAGCTGTTTTTT,CASSFEGANTGELFF
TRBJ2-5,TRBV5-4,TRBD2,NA,TGTGCCAGCAGCTTGGGACTAGCGGTTGGGGCGCAAGAGACCCAGTACTTC,CASSLGLAVGAQETQYF
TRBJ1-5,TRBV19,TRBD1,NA,TGTGCCAGTAGTCCCCGAGGGACAGGGTTTAATCAGCCCCAGCATTTT,CASSPRGTGFNQPQHF
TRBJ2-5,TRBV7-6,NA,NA,TGTGCCAGCAGCCCACGGGGTTTGCAAGAGACCCAGTACTTC,CASSPRGLQETQYF
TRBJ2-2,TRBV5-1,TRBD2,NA,TGCGCCAGCAGCTTGGACGAGCGGGGGGGCAACTTTTGGGCCGGGGAGCTGTTTTTT,CASSLDERGGNFWAGELFF
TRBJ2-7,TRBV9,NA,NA,TGTGCCAGCAGCGTTGGGACTCTAGGGAACGAGCAGTACTTC,CASSVGTLGNEQYF
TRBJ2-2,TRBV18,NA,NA,TGTGCCAGCTCACCAGGGCAATCGAACACCGGGGAGCTGTTTTTT,CASSPGQSNTGELFF
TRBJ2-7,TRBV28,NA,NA,TGTGCCAGCAACCCCATTTTGACTAGAAACTCCTACGAGCAGTACTTC,CASNPILTRNSYEQYF
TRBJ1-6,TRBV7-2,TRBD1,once,TGTGCCAGCAGCTCGACAGGGGCAAATTCACCCCTCCACTTT,CASSSTGANSPLHF
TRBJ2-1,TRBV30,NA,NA,TGTGCCTGGAGTGTACTCGGGTACGGAACCTACAATGAGCAGTTCTTC,CAWSVLGYGTYNEQFF
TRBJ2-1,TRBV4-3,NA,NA,TGCGCCAGCAGCAAGACTCAATACAATGAGCAGTTCTTC,CASSKTQYNEQFF
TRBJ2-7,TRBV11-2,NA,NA,TGTGCCAGCAGCTTATTATACTACGAGCAGTACTTC,CASSLLYYEQYF
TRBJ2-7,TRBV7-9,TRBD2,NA,TGTGCCAGCAGCTTAGAATTGGGGACTAGCGGGAGGGCGTCTGAGCAGTACTTC,CASSLELGTSGRASEQYF
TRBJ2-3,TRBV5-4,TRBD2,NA,TGTGCCAGCAGCCCCACGGGGGGAATTGTTGCAGATACGCAGTATTTT,CASSPTGGIVADTQYF